This T cell receptor (beta chain) comes out of a study of PD-1 blockade in classical Hodgkin lymphoma. Study-wide context: Patients were infused with nivolumab 3 mg/kg every 2 weeks. Whole-study results and caveats: Baseline TCR diversity was reportedly lower in newly diagnosed patients than in healthy donors. It was reported as lower still in relapsed/refractory patients.

Trimming pared 1 base from V and 9 bases from J, leaving 21 bases between. The CDR3 extends over 16 amino acids. In germline, CDR1 is MDHEN, CDR2 SYDVKM. Only in-frame clones appear in the TCRdb table, and some are missing; sequencing was by immunoSEQ multiplex PCR. The sample lists about 44,000 clones, roughly 65% occurring once. Stated time point: cycle 4 day 1 (C4D1), after around six weeks of nivolumab. Autologous stem cell transplantation was followed by relapse in every patient, and brentuximab vedotin exposure varied. Note on this clone: Its antigen is undetermined.

The chain employs TRBV28 and TRBJ2-5; D unclear. This TCR was sampled from a human donor with classical Hodgkin lymphoma. Sequencing was performed on peripheral blood mononuclear cells (PBMCs), taken before the fourth cycle of nivolumab. CDR3 DNA: TGTGCCAGCAGTTTATCCGGTATTCTGGTTCCGGTGGCCCAGTACTTC. It translates to CASSLSGILVPVAQYF.